A selection of T cell receptor beta chains follows, all from one sample in a study of T-cell memory formation after mild COVID-19. TCRdb recomputed calls from the 5' RACE reads with MiXCR, one row per CDR3 protein. The sample contains some 30,000 distinct CDR3 sequences, 7.4% of which appear only once. Sequencing used PBMCs or a T cell subset sorted from them (not recorded which). The origin of the receptors is an adult woman who had mild COVID-19 (a few samples of this study predate the infection). Cell type and time point are not known. Both conserved end residues are part of each CDR3. A D gene is named only where the DNA matches it firmly. Rows give clone size only sometimes, using once, few, many, or a class for an expanded clone.

clone_size j_call d_call v_call cdr3_nt cdr3_aa
many TRBJ2-6 TRBD1 TRBV6-5 TGTGCCAGCAGCCGGACAGGGACTGGGGCCAACGTCCTGACTTTC CASSRTGTGANVLTF
medium-sized TRBJ2-7 . TRBV6-5 TGTGCCAGCAGCCCCGGCGGGTCTGAGCAGTACTTC CASSPGGSEQYF
many TRBJ2-7 TRBD2 TRBV4-1 TGCGCCAGCAGCGCCCAACCGCTAGCGGGGGGCATTTACGAGCAGTACTTC CASSAQPLAGGIYEQYF
. TRBJ2-1 . TRBV24-1 TGTGCCACCAGTGACCTCGGGGGAGACCACAATGAGCAGTTCTTC CATSDLGGDHNEQFF
few TRBJ2-1 TRBD2 TRBV20-1 TGCAGTGCTAGTTGGACTAGCGGTTACAATGAGCAGTTCTTC CSASWTSGYNEQFF
many TRBJ2-7 TRBD2 TRBV7-3 TGTGCCAGCAGCTTGACTAGCGGGAGTACCATGCACTCGGTGGAGCAGTACTTC CASSLTSGSTMHSVEQYF
many TRBJ2-3 . TRBV18 TGTGCCAGCTCACCGGGGGGCAGGACGACAGATACGCAGTATTTT CASSPGGRTTDTQYF
many TRBJ1-1 . TRBV5-6 TGTGCCAGCAGCTTGGAATGGAGGAGGACTGAAGCTTTCTTT CASSLEWRRTEAFF
many TRBJ2-2 TRBD1 TRBV10-1 TGCGCCAGCAGTGATGGGACAGGAACCGGGGAGCTGTTTTTT CASSDGTGTGELFF
many TRBJ2-7 . TRBV5-1 TGCGCCAGCAGCTCTCCAGGGATGGGGCACTACGAGCAGTACTTC CASSSPGMGHYEQYF
many TRBJ2-1 . TRBV24-1 TGTGCCACCAGTGATTATTACTCCCATGAGCAGTTCTTC CATSDYYSHEQFF
many TRBJ2-7 TRBD2 TRBV7-9 TGTGCCAGCAGCTTATCCTTAGCGGGGGGGAGCCTAACCTACGAGCAGTACTTC CASSLSLAGGSLTYEQYF
many TRBJ2-7 . TRBV5-4 TGTGCCAGCAGAAATTTGACCCCGGGAGTCGAGCAGTACTTC CASRNLTPGVEQYF
few TRBJ1-1 . TRBV19 TGTGCCAGTAGTCCATGGCTGGGGGGGACTGAAGCTTTCTTT CASSPWLGGTEAFF
many TRBJ1-5 . TRBV9 TGTGCCAGCAGCGTGGACGGCGCCAATCAGCCCCAGCATTTT CASSVDGANQPQHF
many TRBJ2-5 . TRBV12-3/TRBV12-4 TGTGCCAGCAGTTTCGGTTCAAGGTACCAAGAGACCCAGTACTTC CASSFGSRYQETQYF
medium-sized TRBJ2-3 TRBD2 TRBV4-1 TGCGCCAGCAGCCAAGATATGAGCGGGGGCTACGGAGATACGCAGTATTTT CASSQDMSGGYGDTQYF
many TRBJ1-6 . TRBV9 TGTGCCAGCACCCCCTTTGGGGGGCCGGTTGATGGCTCACCCCTCCACTTT CASTPFGGPVDGSPLHF
many TRBJ2-3 TRBD1 TRBV20-1 TGCAGTGCTAGCGACAGGGGAAGCACAGATACGCAGTATTTT CSASDRGSTDTQYF
many TRBJ2-2 . TRBV10-3 TGTGCCATCCGGCCCGGGGACACCGGGGAGCTGTTTTTT CAIRPGDTGELFF
many TRBJ1-2 . TRBV7-2 TGTGCCAGCAGCTTAGGGGGCGAGGGCTATGGCTACACCTTC CASSLGGEGYGYTF
many TRBJ1-4 . TRBV6-6 TGTGCCAGCAGTTACGATTGGGGGAAACTGTTTTTT CASSYDWGKLFF
many TRBJ2-1 TRBD2 TRBV29-1 TGCAGCGTTGATGTTAGCGGGGGAAGTTCCTACAATGAGCAGTTCTTC CSVDVSGGSSYNEQFF
many TRBJ2-7 TRBD2 TRBV6-1 TGTGCCAGCAGTGAATTCGAAGCGGGGGGGCCCTACGAGCAGTACTTC CASSEFEAGGPYEQYF
many TRBJ2-5 TRBD2 TRBV5-1 TGCGCCAGCAGCCCGGGACTAGCGGGGGGGTACCAAGAGACCCAGTACTTC CASSPGLAGGYQETQYF
. TRBJ2-3 TRBD1 TRBV18 TGTGCCAGCTCACCGGGACAGGGACCAGATACGCAGTATTTT CASSPGQGPDTQYF
medium-sized TRBJ2-5 . TRBV20-1 TGCAGTGCTAGAGATGGAGGGACCCAAGAGACCCAGTACTTC CSARDGGTQETQYF
many TRBJ1-1 . TRBV20-1 TGCAGTGCCCTACAGCTGAACACTGAAGCTTTCTTT CSALQLNTEAFF
. TRBJ2-5 TRBD2 TRBV10-3 TGTGCCAACTCCCTAGCGGGGGCCGGGGAGACCCAGTACTTC CANSLAGAGETQYF
. TRBJ2-1 . TRBV12-3/TRBV12-4 TGTGCCAGCAGGGGCGCGGGACGGGGCTACAATGAGCAGTTCTTC CASRGAGRGYNEQFF
. TRBJ1-5 . TRBV7-9 TGTGCCAGCAGCTTATCACGCCAGCCCCAGCATTTT CASSLSRQPQHF
. TRBJ1-5 TRBD1 TRBV30 TGTGCCTGGACAGGGGGCGTAGGTAGCAATCAGCCCCAGCATTTT CAWTGGVGSNQPQHF
many TRBJ2-1 TRBD1 TRBV5-1 TGCGCCAGCAGCTTGGGGGGACAGACCTACAATGAGCAGTTCTTC CASSLGGQTYNEQFF
many TRBJ2-7 . TRBV18 TGTGCCAGCTCACCTGCGACGCGCGAGCAGTACTTC CASSPATREQYF
. TRBJ2-7 TRBD2 TRBV4-3 TGCGCCAGCAGCCAAAGCGGGGTCTCCTACGAGCAGTACTTC CASSQSGVSYEQYF
many TRBJ1-5 TRBD1 TRBV19 TGTGCCAGTAGCCTGGGACAGGGGGCGAAGCCCCAGCATTTT CASSLGQGAKPQHF
many TRBJ2-4 . TRBV6-1 TGTGCCAGCAGTTCGGACAGTCAAAGAATTCAGTACTTC CASSSDSQRIQYF
many TRBJ2-6 TRBD1 TRBV10-3 TGTGCCATCGGGACAGGGTCCCCTGGGGCCAACGTCCTGACTTTC CAIGTGSPGANVLTF
many TRBJ2-1 TRBD2 TRBV6-2/TRBV6-3 TGTGCCAGCAGTTACCTTAATCTAGCGGGCGGCCTAGTGGGCTACAATGAGCAGTTCTTC CASSYLNLAGGLVGYNEQFF
many TRBJ2-1 . TRBV25-1 TGTGCCAGCAGGCAAGGAGTTGAGCAGTTCTTC CASRQGVEQFF
. TRBJ2-7 . TRBV30 TGTGCCTGGAGTGTATATTCCGAGCAGTACTTC CAWSVYSEQYF
. TRBJ2-6 . TRBV11-3 TGTGCCAGCAGCCTATGGGGCTCTGGGGCCAACGTCCTGACTTTC CASSLWGSGANVLTF
many TRBJ2-1 . TRBV12-3/TRBV12-4 TGTGCCAGCACCCCCGGGAGCCACGCCAATGAGCAGTTCTTC CASTPGSHANEQFF
. TRBJ2-5 . TRBV5-4 TGTGCCAGCAGCAGCCAGGGGCGCTCGGAGACCCAGTACTTC CASSSQGRSETQYF